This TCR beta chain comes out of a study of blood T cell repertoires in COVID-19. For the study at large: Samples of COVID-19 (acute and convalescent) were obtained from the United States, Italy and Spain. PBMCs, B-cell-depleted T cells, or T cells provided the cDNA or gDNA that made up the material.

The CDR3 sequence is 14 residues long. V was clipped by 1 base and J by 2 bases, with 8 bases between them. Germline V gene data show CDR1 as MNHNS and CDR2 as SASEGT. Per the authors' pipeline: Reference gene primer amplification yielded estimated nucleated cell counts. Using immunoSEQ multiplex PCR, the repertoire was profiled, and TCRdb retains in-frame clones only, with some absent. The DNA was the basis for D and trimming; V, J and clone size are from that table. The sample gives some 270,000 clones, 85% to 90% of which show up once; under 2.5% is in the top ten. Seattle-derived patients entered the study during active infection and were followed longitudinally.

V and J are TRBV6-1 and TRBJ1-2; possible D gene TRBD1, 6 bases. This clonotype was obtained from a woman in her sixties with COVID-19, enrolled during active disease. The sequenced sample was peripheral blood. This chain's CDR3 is CASSEGTANYGYTF. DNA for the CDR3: TGTGCCAGCAGTGAAGGGACAGCAAACTATGGCTACACCTTC.